This TCR beta chain is drawn from a study of T cell responses to AZD1222 COVID-19 vaccine (dated by TCRdb to the early 2020s). A note on the overall study: AZD1222 recipients with second doses at about 4 weeks or about 12 weeks were pooled, because spike-specific TCR depth and breadth did not differ between schedules. A total of 233 trial participants underwent TCR sequencing, of whom about 200 received two doses of AZD1222 and about 25 received two doses of the MenACWY control vaccine. Enrollment into the trials was organized by age into subgroups of 18-55, 56-69 and 70-plus years, and those subgroups contained roughly 140, 27 and 60 TCR-sequenced participants, respectively. General study outcomes and caveats: Because no day 14 peak-response samples were available, repertoires were characterized only after the peak T cell response. Conclusions about previously exposed vaccinees are limited because only 6 or 7 AZD1222 recipients were SARS-CoV-2 seropositive at baseline. The vaccine-associated CD4 TCRs covered the entire spike protein, and the dominant responses fell in regions 160-218 and 743-854. A significant rise in spike-specific TCR breadth and depth was observed after two AZD1222 doses relative to day 0 and relative to MenACWY recipients. Reportedly, close to half of the unique spike-specific TCRs recognized epitopes lying outside the regions that are mutated in the B.1.351 and B.1.1.7 variants. The 56-69-year group was small, and its depth increase did not reach significance, likely because of low power. Participants were mostly white British and included more females than males, and it was suggested by the authors that clonal diversity may have been underestimated.

The CDR3 regions of human TCRbeta chains were analyzed by immunosequencing. Regarding the original processing steps: TCRs in the repertoires were compared against a reference library of SARS-CoV-2-specific TCRs that had been generated with the MIRA antigen-specificity platform. Breadth was defined as the fraction of unique TCRs that were SARS-CoV-2-associated. Depth was defined as the fraction of total T cells that were SARS-CoV-2-associated. Using the MIRA data, each spike-specific TCR was assigned both to the spike region to which the TCR was reactive and to a CD4 or CD8 class. Log10-transformed breadth and depth values were compared by one-way ANOVA with Sidak's multiple comparisons tests. The table was pulled from immuneACCESS by TCRdb, which kept in-frame rearrangements only. Such tables lose some clones; where checked, under half of the loss comes from unresolved V genes, and the rest has no known cause. The V and J calls and clone size come from that table; D and trimming were worked out from the DNA. The sample table lists 160,000 or so clones, approximately 90% of them with a count of one. The top ten hold under 2.5% of the sample.

The CDR3 covers 13 residues, taking in both the cysteine and the phenylalanine. Kept here is only the CDR3 DNA, which spans 39 bases and is read in frame from base 1. The table lists this clone with a count of one. This clone's antigen is unknown. The junction does not match germline at one end; this may be a read error. The label giving this sample's time point can be read as: baseline before first vaccination. Vaccinee samples were obtained from the UK trials COV001 and COV002, which included a single-blind randomized controlled phase 2/3 trial of AZD1222 (ChAdOx1 nCoV-19) in healthy adults. For TCRbeta chain sequencing, PBMC samples from trial participants were taken at day 0 and at day 28 after the second dose.

Sequenced material: peripheral blood, taken on day 0 of AZD1222 vaccination. The rearranged chain carries TRBV12-3 or TRBV12-4 and TRBJ1-3; confidence is insufficient to name the D gene. This sequence originates from an adult in good health. CDR3 reads: CASSSTSRNTIYF. The base sequence is TGTGCCAGCAGTTCGACCTCTCGAAACACCATATATTTT.